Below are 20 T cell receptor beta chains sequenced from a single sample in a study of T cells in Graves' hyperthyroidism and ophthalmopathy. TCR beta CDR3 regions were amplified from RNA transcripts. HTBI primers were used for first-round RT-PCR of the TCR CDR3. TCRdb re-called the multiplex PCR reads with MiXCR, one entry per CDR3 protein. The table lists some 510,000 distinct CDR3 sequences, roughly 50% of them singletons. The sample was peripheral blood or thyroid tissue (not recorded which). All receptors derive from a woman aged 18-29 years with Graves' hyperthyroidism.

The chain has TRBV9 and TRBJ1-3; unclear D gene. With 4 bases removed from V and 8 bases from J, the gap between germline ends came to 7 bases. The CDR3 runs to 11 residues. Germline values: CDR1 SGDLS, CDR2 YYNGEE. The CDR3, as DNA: TGTGCCAGCAGCTACCAACACACCATATATTTT. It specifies CASSYQHTIYF.

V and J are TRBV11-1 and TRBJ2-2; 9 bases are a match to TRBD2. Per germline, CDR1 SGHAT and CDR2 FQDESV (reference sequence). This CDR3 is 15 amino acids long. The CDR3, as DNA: TGTGCTAGAGGTCTCCTAGCGGGACGCACCGGGGAGCTGTTTTTT. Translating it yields CARGLLAGRTGELFF. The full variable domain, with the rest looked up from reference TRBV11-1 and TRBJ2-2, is EAEVAQSPRYKITEKSQAVAFWCDPISGHATLYWYRQILGQGPELLVQFQDESVVDDSQLPKDRFSAERLKGVDSTLKIQPAELGDSAMYLCARGLLAGRTGELFFGEGSRLTVL.

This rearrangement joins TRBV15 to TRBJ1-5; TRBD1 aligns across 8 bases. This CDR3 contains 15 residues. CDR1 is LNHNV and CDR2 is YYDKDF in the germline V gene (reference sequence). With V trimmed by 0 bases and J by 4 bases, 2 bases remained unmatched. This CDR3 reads CATSRDQGANQPQHF. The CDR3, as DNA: TGTGCCACCAGCAGAGATCAGGGGGCGAATCAGCCCCAGCATTTT.

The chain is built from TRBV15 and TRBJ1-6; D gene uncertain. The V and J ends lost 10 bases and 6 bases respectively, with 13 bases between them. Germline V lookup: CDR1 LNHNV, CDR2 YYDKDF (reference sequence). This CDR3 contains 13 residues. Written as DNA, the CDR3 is TGTGCCATCCAAGCTGCAACTAATTCACCCCTCCACTTT. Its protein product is CAIQAATNSPLHF.

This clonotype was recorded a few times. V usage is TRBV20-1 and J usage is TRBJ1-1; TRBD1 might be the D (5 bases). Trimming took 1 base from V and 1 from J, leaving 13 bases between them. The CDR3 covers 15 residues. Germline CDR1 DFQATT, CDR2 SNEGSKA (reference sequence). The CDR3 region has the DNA TGCAGTGCTAGAGCTTTGGGACGGAGGAACACTGAAGCTTTCTTT. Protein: CSARALGRRNTEAFF.

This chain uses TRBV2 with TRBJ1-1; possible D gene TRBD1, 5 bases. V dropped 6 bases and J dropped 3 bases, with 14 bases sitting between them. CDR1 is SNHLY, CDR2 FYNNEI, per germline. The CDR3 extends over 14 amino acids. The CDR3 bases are TGTGCCAGCAGGGCAGGGTTTGCGGACACTGAAGCTTTCTTT. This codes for CASRAGFADTEAFF.

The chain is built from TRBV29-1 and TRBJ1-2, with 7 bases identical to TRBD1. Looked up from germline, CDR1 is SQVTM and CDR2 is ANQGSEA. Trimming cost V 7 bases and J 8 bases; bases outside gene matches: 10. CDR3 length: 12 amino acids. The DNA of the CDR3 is TGCAGCGCCTCGACAGGGAGAGGCGGCTACACCTTC. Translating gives CSASTGRGGYTF. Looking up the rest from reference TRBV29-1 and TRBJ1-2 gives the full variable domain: SAVISQKPSRDICQRGTSLTIQCQVDSQVTMMFWYRQQPGQSLTLIATANQGSEATYESGFVIDKFPISRPNLTFSTLTVSNMSPEDSSIYLCSASTGRGGYTFGSGTRLTVV.

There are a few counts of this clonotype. CDR3 sequence (DNA): TGTGCCAGTAGTATCATCCCGAGATCTAACTATGGCTACACCTTC. Translated: CASSIIPRSNYGYTF. The rearrangement joins TRBV19 to TRBJ1-2; no reliable D call. V shed 3 bases and J shed 0 bases, with 11 bases lying between them. This CDR3 spans 15 amino acids. Per germline, CDR1 LNHDA and CDR2 SQIVND (reference sequence).

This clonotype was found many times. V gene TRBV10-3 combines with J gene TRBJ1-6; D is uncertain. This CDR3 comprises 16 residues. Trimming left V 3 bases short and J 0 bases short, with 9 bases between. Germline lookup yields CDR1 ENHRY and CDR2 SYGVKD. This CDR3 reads CAISDSTSSYNSPLHF. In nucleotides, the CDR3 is TGTGCCATCAGTGATTCTACGAGCTCCTATAATTCACCCCTCCACTTT.

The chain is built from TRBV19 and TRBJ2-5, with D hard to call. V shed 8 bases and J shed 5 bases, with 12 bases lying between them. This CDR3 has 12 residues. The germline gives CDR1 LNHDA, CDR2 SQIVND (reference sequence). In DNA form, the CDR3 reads TGTGCCAGTTGTAATTTGGGGGAGACCCAGTACTTC. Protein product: CASCNLGETQYF.

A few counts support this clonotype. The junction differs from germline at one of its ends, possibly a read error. The CDR3 loop is CASSQIPGSGANVLTF. The CDR3 bases are TGCGCCAGCAGCCAAATTCCGGGCTCGGGGGCCAACGTCCTGACTTTC. The J gene is TRBJ2-6, the V gene TRBV7-8; D gene ambiguous. The CDR3 covers 16 residues. Germline lookup yields CDR1 SGHVS and CDR2 FQNEAQ.

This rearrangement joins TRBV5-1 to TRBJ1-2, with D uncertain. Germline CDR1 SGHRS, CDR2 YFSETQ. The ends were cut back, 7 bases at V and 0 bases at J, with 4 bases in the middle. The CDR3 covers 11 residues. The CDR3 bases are TGCGCCAGCGGAGCTAACTATGGCTACACCTTC. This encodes CASGANYGYTF.

This CDR3 reads CSVEVTGVNTGELFF. CDR3 bases: TGCAGCGTTGAAGTGACAGGCGTTAACACCGGGGAGCTGTTTTTT. The chain employs TRBV29-1 and TRBJ2-2; D is possibly TRBD1 (6 bases). The germline V and J ends were trimmed by 1 base and 2 bases, with 11 bases remaining between them. The length of the CDR3 is 15 residues. Germline V CDR1 and CDR2: SQVTM, ANQGSEA.

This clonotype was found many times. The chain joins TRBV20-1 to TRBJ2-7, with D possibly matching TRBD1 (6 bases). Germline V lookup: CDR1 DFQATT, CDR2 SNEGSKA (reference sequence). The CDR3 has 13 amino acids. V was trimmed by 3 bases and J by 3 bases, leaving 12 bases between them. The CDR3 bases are TGCAGTGCTAGGGGGGCTCAGGACTACGAGCAGTACTTC. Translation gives CSARGAQDYEQYF.

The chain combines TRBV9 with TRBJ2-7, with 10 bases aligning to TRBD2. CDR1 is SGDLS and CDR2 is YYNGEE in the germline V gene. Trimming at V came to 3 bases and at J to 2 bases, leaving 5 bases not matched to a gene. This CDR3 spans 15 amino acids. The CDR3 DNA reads TGTGCCAGCAGCGCACTAGCGGGGAATCCCTACGAGCAGTACTTC. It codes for CASSALAGNPYEQYF.

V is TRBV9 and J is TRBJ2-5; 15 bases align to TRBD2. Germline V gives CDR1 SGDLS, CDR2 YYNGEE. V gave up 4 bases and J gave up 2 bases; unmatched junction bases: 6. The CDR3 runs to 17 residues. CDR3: CASSPGLAGGQQETQYF. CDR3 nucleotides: TGTGCCAGCAGCCCAGGACTAGCGGGAGGGCAACAAGAGACCCAGTACTTC.

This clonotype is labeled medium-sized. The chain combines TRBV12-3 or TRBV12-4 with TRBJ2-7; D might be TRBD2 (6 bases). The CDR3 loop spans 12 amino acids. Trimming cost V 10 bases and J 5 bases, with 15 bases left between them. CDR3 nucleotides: TGTGCCACCACCGGTTCGGGGGACGAGCAGTACTTC. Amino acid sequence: CATTGSGDEQYF.

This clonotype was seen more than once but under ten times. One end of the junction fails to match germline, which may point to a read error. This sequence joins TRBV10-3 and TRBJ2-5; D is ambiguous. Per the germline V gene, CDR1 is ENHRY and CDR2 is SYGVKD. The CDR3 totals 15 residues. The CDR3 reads CASSLARPGQETQYF. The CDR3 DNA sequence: TGTGCCAGCAGTTTGGCCCGGCCTGGCCAAGAGACCCAGTACTTC.

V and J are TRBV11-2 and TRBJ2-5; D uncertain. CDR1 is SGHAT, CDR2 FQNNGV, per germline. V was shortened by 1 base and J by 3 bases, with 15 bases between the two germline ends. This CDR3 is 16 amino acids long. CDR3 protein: CASSLAPDPGEETQYF. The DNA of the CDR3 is TGTGCCAGCAGCTTAGCCCCGGACCCCGGCGAAGAGACCCAGTACTTC.

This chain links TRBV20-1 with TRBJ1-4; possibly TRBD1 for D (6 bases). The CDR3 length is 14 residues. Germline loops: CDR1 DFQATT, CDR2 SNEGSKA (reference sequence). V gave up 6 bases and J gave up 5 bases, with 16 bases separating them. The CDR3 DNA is TGCAGTGCCAGCGAACAGGGCCCAAATGAAAAACTGTTTTTT. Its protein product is CSASEQGPNEKLFF.